This is a list of T cell receptor beta chains from one sample in a study of blood T cell repertoires in COVID-19. Data came from immunoSEQ multiplex PCR; TCRdb stores just in-frame clones and leaves some out. The sample holds 150,000 to 200,000 clones, 70% to 90% seen once. Sequenced sample: peripheral blood. These receptors all stem from a man over 45 with active or convalescent COVID-19. CDR3s include the opening cysteine and the closing phenylalanine or tryptophan. Each record gives: D gene, V gene, clone size, J gene, CDR3 DNA, CDR3 protein. D genes are given only for firm matches. Clone size is not always given. Where it is, it says once, few, many or a class for expanded clones.

d_gene: NA
v_gene: TRBV21-1
abundance: NA
j_gene: TRBJ1-3
CDR3nt: TGTGCCAGCAGCAAGCGGACAGGGTTCTCAGGGGGGGGAAACACCATATATTTT
CDR3aa: CASSKRTGFSGGGNTIYF

d_gene: TRBD1
v_gene: TRBV4-3
abundance: NA
j_gene: TRBJ2-2
CDR3nt: TGCGCCAGCAGCCCAACGCAATCGGACAGGACCCTCACCGGGGAGCTGTTTTTT
CDR3aa: CASSPTQSDRTLTGELFF

d_gene: NA
v_gene: TRBV10-1
abundance: once
j_gene: TRBJ2-3
CDR3nt: TGCGCCAGCAGTGAGTCGTACACTAGCTTCCCCACAGATACGCAGTATTTT
CDR3aa: CASSESYTSFPTDTQYF

d_gene: NA
v_gene: TRBV21-1
abundance: NA
j_gene: TRBJ2-7
CDR3nt: TGTGCCAGCACCTGTGGATATGGCCTAGAGAACTACGAGCAGTACTTC
CDR3aa: CASTCGYGLENYEQYF

d_gene: NA
v_gene: TRBV3-1/TRBV3-2
abundance: NA
j_gene: TRBJ1-2
CDR3nt: TGTGCCAGCAGCCAAGCAGGGCCCGATAACTATGGCTACACCTTC
CDR3aa: CASSQAGPDNYGYTF

d_gene: NA
v_gene: TRBV10-3
abundance: NA
j_gene: TRBJ1-5
CDR3nt: TGTGCCATCAGTGACCCCTATAGCAATCAGCCCCAGCATTTT
CDR3aa: CAISDPYSNQPQHF

d_gene: NA
v_gene: TRBV18
abundance: NA
j_gene: TRBJ2-1
CDR3nt: TGTGCCAGCTCACGGGGGCCTCTTGGTGAGCAGTTCTTC
CDR3aa: CASSRGPLGEQFF

d_gene: TRBD2
v_gene: TRBV7-7
abundance: NA
j_gene: TRBJ2-1
CDR3nt: TGTGCCAGCAGCTTAGAAGGACTAGCGGGAGCTGGTGAGCAGTTCTTC
CDR3aa: CASSLEGLAGAGEQFF

d_gene: NA
v_gene: TRBV5-1
abundance: NA
j_gene: TRBJ2-1
CDR3nt: TGCGCCAGCAACCCTCAGGGGTACAATGAGCAGTTCTTC
CDR3aa: CASNPQGYNEQFF

d_gene: TRBD1
v_gene: TRBV10-3
abundance: NA
j_gene: TRBJ2-5
CDR3nt: TGTGCCATCAGTGGACAGGGACAAGAGACCCAGTACTTC
CDR3aa: CAISGQGQETQYF

d_gene: NA
v_gene: TRBV3-1/TRBV3-2
abundance: NA
j_gene: TRBJ1-1
CDR3nt: TGTGCCAGCAGCCAAGAAGGAGGTGTGAGAGCTTTCTTT
CDR3aa: CASSQEGGVRAFF

d_gene: TRBD1
v_gene: TRBV2
abundance: few
j_gene: TRBJ2-5
CDR3nt: TGTGCCAGCAGTGAAGCGCTTCCCGGGACAGGGGAATTCCAAGAGACCCAGTACTTC
CDR3aa: CASSEALPGTGEFQETQYF

d_gene: NA
v_gene: TRBV4-3
abundance: NA
j_gene: TRBJ2-3
CDR3nt: TGCGCCAGCAGCCAAGAGACAGTAGGGGCAGATACGCAGTATTTT
CDR3aa: CASSQETVGADTQYF

d_gene: TRBD1
v_gene: TRBV7-3
abundance: NA
j_gene: TRBJ1-1
CDR3nt: TGTGCCAGCAGCTCATGGACAGGGGGCGCTGAAGCTTTCTTT
CDR3aa: CASSSWTGGAEAFF

d_gene: TRBD2
v_gene: TRBV4-2
abundance: NA
j_gene: TRBJ2-7
CDR3nt: TGTGCCAGCAGCCAGCCGGGACTAGCGTCCCTAGGAACCTACGAGCAGTACTTC
CDR3aa: CASSQPGLASLGTYEQYF

d_gene: NA
v_gene: TRBV4-2
abundance: few
j_gene: TRBJ1-2
CDR3nt: TGTGCCAGCAGCCAAGAACGGTCACAGGGCCCGACGAGCTATGGCTACACCTTC
CDR3aa: CASSQERSQGPTSYGYTF

d_gene: NA
v_gene: TRBV5-1
abundance: NA
j_gene: TRBJ2-1
CDR3nt: TGCGCCAGCAGGTCCTCTAGCGTCTCCTACAATGAGCAGTTCTTC
CDR3aa: CASRSSSVSYNEQFF

d_gene: TRBD1
v_gene: TRBV18
abundance: NA
j_gene: TRBJ1-2
CDR3nt: TGTGCCAGCTCACCAGGGGACAGGACCCCTGGCTATGGCTACACCTTC
CDR3aa: CASSPGDRTPGYGYTF

d_gene: NA
v_gene: TRBV28
abundance: NA
j_gene: TRBJ2-7
CDR3nt: TGTGCCAGCAGTTTACAGGGGCCCTACGAGCAGTACTTC
CDR3aa: CASSLQGPYEQYF

d_gene: TRBD1
v_gene: TRBV10-3
abundance: NA
j_gene: TRBJ1-5
CDR3nt: TGTGCCATCAGCGAAGGACAGGGGGCAAGTCAGCCCCAGCATTTT
CDR3aa: CAISEGQGASQPQHF

d_gene: TRBD1
v_gene: TRBV24-1
abundance: NA
j_gene: TRBJ2-6
CDR3nt: TGTGCCACCAGTGATAGCGGGACAGGGACCGGGGCCAACGTCCTGACTTTC
CDR3aa: CATSDSGTGTGANVLTF

d_gene: TRBD2
v_gene: TRBV6-6
abundance: few
j_gene: TRBJ2-5
CDR3nt: TGTGCCATCCTACTAGCGGAACAAGAGACCCAGTACTTC
CDR3aa: CAILLAEQETQYF

d_gene: TRBD1
v_gene: TRBV4-1
abundance: NA
j_gene: TRBJ1-2
CDR3nt: TGCGCCAGCAGCCAACTGGACAGGGAGGATGGCTACACCTTC
CDR3aa: CASSQLDREDGYTF

d_gene: NA
v_gene: TRBV5-1
abundance: NA
j_gene: TRBJ1-1
CDR3nt: TGCGCCAGCAGACGCGATTCGAACACTGAAGCTTTCTTT
CDR3aa: CASRRDSNTEAFF

d_gene: TRBD2
v_gene: TRBV29-1
abundance: NA
j_gene: TRBJ2-4
CDR3nt: TGCAGCGTTGAAGATCGGACCCGGGGGGGGATAGCCAAAAACATTCAGTACTTC
CDR3aa: CSVEDRTRGGIAKNIQYF

d_gene: NA
v_gene: TRBV20-1
abundance: NA
j_gene: TRBJ1-3
CDR3nt: TGCAGTGCTAGTTCCTCGGGGAGTCTCTCCGTCTCTGGAAACACCATATATTTT
CDR3aa: CSASSSGSLSVSGNTIYF

d_gene: NA
v_gene: TRBV30
abundance: NA
j_gene: TRBJ2-1
CDR3nt: TGTGCCCGGGGCGGAGGAAGCTCCTACAATGAGCAGTTCTTC
CDR3aa: CARGGGSSYNEQFF

d_gene: NA
v_gene: TRBV3-1/TRBV3-2
abundance: once
j_gene: TRBJ2-1
CDR3nt: TGTGCCAGCAGCAGCGGTCAGCCCTACAATGAGCAGTTCTTC
CDR3aa: CASSSGQPYNEQFF

d_gene: NA
v_gene: TRBV4-1
abundance: NA
j_gene: TRBJ1-2
CDR3nt: TGCGCCAGCAGCCAACATTATACCCCGAGGGGGAGTTCCCTTAACTATGGCTACACCTTC
CDR3aa: CASSQHYTPRGSSLNYGYTF

d_gene: NA
v_gene: TRBV10-2
abundance: NA
j_gene: TRBJ2-3
CDR3nt: TGCGCCAGCAGTGAGTCTGGGACTCCGCAGTATTTT
CDR3aa: CASSESGTPQYF

d_gene: NA
v_gene: TRBV24-1
abundance: NA
j_gene: TRBJ2-1
CDR3nt: TGTGCCACCAGTTCTGCGGGACGTTACAATGAGCAGTTCTTC
CDR3aa: CATSSAGRYNEQFF

d_gene: NA
v_gene: TRBV5-6
abundance: once
j_gene: TRBJ1-5
CDR3nt: TGTGCCAGCAGCTTTCGGGGGACCAATCAGCCCCAGCATTTT
CDR3aa: CASSFRGTNQPQHF

d_gene: NA
v_gene: TRBV20-1
abundance: NA
j_gene: TRBJ2-1
CDR3nt: TGCAGTGCTAGCGTCGATGAGCAGTTCTTC
CDR3aa: CSASVDEQFF

d_gene: TRBD2
v_gene: TRBV4-1
abundance: NA
j_gene: TRBJ2-3
CDR3nt: TGCGCCAGCAGCCAATCTCCGGGACTAGGCCAAGATACGCAGTATTTT
CDR3aa: CASSQSPGLGQDTQYF

d_gene: TRBD1
v_gene: TRBV7-9
abundance: NA
j_gene: TRBJ1-1
CDR3nt: TGTGCCAGCAGTGTAATAGGGGGCGAGAACACTGAAGCTTTCTTT
CDR3aa: CASSVIGGENTEAFF

d_gene: NA
v_gene: TRBV21-1
abundance: NA
j_gene: TRBJ2-4
CDR3nt: TGTGCCAGCAGCATTCGAGGGGGGGTTACCAAAAACATTCAGTACTTC
CDR3aa: CASSIRGGVTKNIQYF

d_gene: NA
v_gene: TRBV12-3/TRBV12-4
abundance: NA
j_gene: TRBJ2-7
CDR3nt: TGTGCCAGCAGTCCTAGCTTCTACGAGCAGTACTTC
CDR3aa: CASSPSFYEQYF

d_gene: TRBD1
v_gene: TRBV6-5
abundance: NA
j_gene: TRBJ2-3
CDR3nt: TGTGCCAGCAGTTCGTCGACAGGGGGCGGAGCAGATACGCAGTATTTT
CDR3aa: CASSSSTGGGADTQYF

d_gene: NA
v_gene: TRBV6-5
abundance: NA
j_gene: TRBJ2-2
CDR3nt: TGTGCCAGCATAGTGACACCGAACACCGGGGAGCTGTTTTTT
CDR3aa: CASIVTPNTGELFF

d_gene: NA
v_gene: TRBV5-1
abundance: once
j_gene: TRBJ2-1
CDR3nt: TGCGCCAGCAGCCCAAGCGGGCTCGACAATGAGCAGTTCTTC
CDR3aa: CASSPSGLDNEQFF

d_gene: TRBD1
v_gene: TRBV19
abundance: NA
j_gene: TRBJ1-5
CDR3nt: TGTGCCAGTAGTACCGGGACAGGGAATCAGCCCCAGCATTTT
CDR3aa: CASSTGTGNQPQHF

d_gene: NA
v_gene: TRBV9
abundance: few
j_gene: TRBJ1-2
CDR3nt: TGTGCCAGCAGTCGCGCCCAGACTGCCTATGGCTACACCTTC
CDR3aa: CASSRAQTAYGYTF

d_gene: NA
v_gene: TRBV5-1
abundance: NA
j_gene: TRBJ2-7
CDR3nt: TGCGCCAGCAGCTTCGAGGACCCCTCCCAGGGCTACGAGCAGTACTTC
CDR3aa: CASSFEDPSQGYEQYF

d_gene: NA
v_gene: TRBV5-4
abundance: NA
j_gene: TRBJ2-7
CDR3nt: TGTGCCAGCAGCGTCCGGGACTCCAACTCCTACGAGCAGTACTTC
CDR3aa: CASSVRDSNSYEQYF

d_gene: NA
v_gene: TRBV6-5
abundance: once
j_gene: TRBJ1-4
CDR3nt: TGTGCCAGCAGTAGCCCTCGAGAAAAACTGTTTTTT
CDR3aa: CASSSPREKLFF

d_gene: NA
v_gene: TRBV7-2
abundance: NA
j_gene: TRBJ1-5
CDR3nt: TGTGCCAGCAGCTTAGGTCCCGTTGCGGTAAATCAGCCCCAGCATTTT
CDR3aa: CASSLGPVAVNQPQHF

d_gene: TRBD1
v_gene: TRBV28
abundance: NA
j_gene: TRBJ1-1
CDR3nt: TGTGCCAGCAGTTTTTATGGGACAGCGACTTTCTTT
CDR3aa: CASSFYGTATFF

d_gene: TRBD1
v_gene: TRBV4-2
abundance: NA
j_gene: TRBJ1-2
CDR3nt: TGTGCCAGCAGCCGGACAGGCCATAACTATGGCTACACCTTC
CDR3aa: CASSRTGHNYGYTF

d_gene: NA
v_gene: TRBV3-1/TRBV3-2
abundance: NA
j_gene: TRBJ1-1
CDR3nt: TGTGCCAGCAGCCAGGGTGGGGGCTGGGCAACCTCTGCTTTCTTT
CDR3aa: CASSQGGGWATSAFF

d_gene: TRBD1
v_gene: TRBV5-1
abundance: NA
j_gene: TRBJ2-2
CDR3nt: TGCGCCAGCAGCAGCGGACAGGGGAACACCGGGGAGCTGTTTTTT
CDR3aa: CASSSGQGNTGELFF

d_gene: TRBD1
v_gene: TRBV30
abundance: NA
j_gene: TRBJ2-1
CDR3nt: TGTGCCTGGATCCCCCGGGACAGGGGGCATGAGCAGTTCTTC
CDR3aa: CAWIPRDRGHEQFF

d_gene: TRBD2
v_gene: TRBV29-1
abundance: NA
j_gene: TRBJ2-3
CDR3nt: TGCAGCGTAGACGACGGGACTACGATCACAGATACGCAGTATTTT
CDR3aa: CSVDDGTTITDTQYF

d_gene: NA
v_gene: TRBV20-1
abundance: NA
j_gene: TRBJ2-7
CDR3nt: TGCAGTGCGGGGAGTAGGTACGAGCAGTACTTC
CDR3aa: CSAGSRYEQYF

d_gene: TRBD1
v_gene: TRBV19
abundance: NA
j_gene: TRBJ1-5
CDR3nt: TGTGCCAGTAGTTTTACAGGGGTAAGCAATCAGCCCCAGCATTTT
CDR3aa: CASSFTGVSNQPQHF